The 5 T cell receptor beta chains in this list originate from one sample, sequenced in a study of cytomegalovirus exposure and HLA in healthy donors. Primers included in the PCR were 60 Vbeta and 13 Jbeta primers. The repertoire was sequenced with immunoSEQ multiplex PCR; TCRdb's copy has only in-frame clones and lacks some. The data show about 170,000 clones, with 82% seen just once and about 1.5% held by the top ten. Input material: PBMCs. These receptors were taken from a male donor in good health and CMV-seronegative.

The chain is built from TRBV19 and TRBJ2-5; 9 bases line up with TRBD2. The closer fit of TRBJ2-7 to the DNA end suggests the J call may be wrong. CDR1 is LNHDA, CDR2 SQIVND, per germline (reference sequence). The CDR3 is 15 amino acids. The DNA of the CDR3 is TGTGCCAGTAGACCCAATAGCGGGGGCTCCTACGAGCAGTACTTC. This sequence encodes CASRPNSGGSYEQYF.

Only one count was recorded for this clone. The DNA of the CDR3 is TGTGCCAGCACCGGGCCAGCGGCTGGAAACACCATATATTTT. It encodes CASTGPAAGNTIYF. The J gene is TRBJ1-3, the V gene TRBV6-6; D gene uncertain. The V end lost 7 bases, the J end lost 2 bases, and 12 bases lay between the germline ends. Germline V CDR1 and CDR2: MNHNY, SVGAGI (reference sequence). The CDR3 is 14 residues long.

This clone was seen only once. The genes are TRBV18 and TRBJ2-5; TRBD2 agrees at 8 bases. Germline CDR1 KGHSH, CDR2 LQKENI. Losses at the gene ends were 1 base for V and 11 bases for J; bases not matched to a gene: 9. The CDR3 spans 14 residues. The CDR3 is CASSPQGTRGPQYF. The CDR3 DNA is TGTGCCAGCTCACCACAAGGGACTAGAGGGCCGCAGTACTTC. Complete variable domain (other parts from reference TRBV18 and TRBJ2-5): NAGVMQNPRHLVRRRGQEARLRCSPMKGHSHVYWYRQLPEEGLKFMVYLQKENIIDESGMPKERFSAEFPKEGPSILRIQQVVRGDSAAYFCASSPQGTRGPQYFGPGTRLLVL.

The chain carries TRBV5-1 and TRBJ1-1; D not resolved. The CDR3 is 15 residues long. Looked up from germline, CDR1 is SGHRS and CDR2 is YFSETQ. Trimming removed 4 bases from V and 1 base from J, with 14 bases in between. The CDR3 DNA reads as TGCGCCAGCAGCCGGACCGGGATCGGGAACACTGAAGCTTTCTTT. Translation: CASSRTGIGNTEAFF.

The gene calls are TRBV15 and TRBJ2-6, with a weak D call TRBD2 (7 bases). The germline V gene has CDR1 LNHNV and CDR2 YYDKDF (reference sequence). The length of the CDR3 is 18 residues. Trimming removed 1 base at V and 0 bases at J, with 13 bases between. The CDR3 DNA sequence: TGTGCCACCAGCAGAGGCGGGGGCCCTACCTCTGGGGCCAACGTCCTGACTTTC. Translating it yields CATSRGGGPTSGANVLTF.